The 24 T cell receptor beta chains below come from one sample, sequenced in a study of T cell clonality in common variable immunodeficiency. Generated by immunoSEQ multiplex PCR, the TCRdb table keeps only in-frame clones and is missing some. The sample holds 40,000 to 45,000 clones, and no clone turns up only once. Sequenced: peripheral blood mononuclear cells. These receptors originate from a person between 18 and 75 years old in good health.

This clone was detected only a few times. The read terminates 3 residues ahead of where the CDR3 ends, so the germline J gene completes it. The chain links TRBV6-2 or TRBV6-3 to TRBJ1-5, with a weak D call TRBD1 (5 bases). Deletions cut 6 bases from V and 0 bases from J, with 6 bases between. Germline loops: CDR1 MNHEY, CDR2 SVGEGT. The CDR3 spans 13 residues. The sequenced CDR3 bases are TGTGCCAGCAGGGACACTAGCAATCAGCCC. Amino acids: CASRDTSNQP. The entire CDR3 is CASRDTSNQPQHF.

This clone was recorded many times. The read is 3 residues too short to cover the CDR3 end, so that end is filled in from the germline J gene. J is TRBJ2-2 and V is TRBV19, with TRBD2 identical over 15 bases. The germline V gene has CDR1 LNHDA and CDR2 SQIVND (reference sequence). The V and J ends lost 1 base and 4 bases, in that order; junction bases with no gene match: 1. This CDR3 contains 17 residues. CDR3 residues: CASSIGTSGRATGELFF. CDR3 DNA, as far as it was read: TGTGCCAGTAGTATAGGGACTAGCGGGAGGGCCACCGGGGAG.

In its sample, this clone was seen many times. The CDR3 goes on 3 residues after the read ends, and that part is filled in from the germline J gene. The rearrangement joins TRBV19 to TRBJ2-5; 9 bases fit TRBD2. Looked up from germline, CDR1 is LNHDA and CDR2 is SQIVND (reference sequence). V was clipped by 3 bases and J by 5 bases; unmatched bases: 10. The CDR3 runs 16 residues. The CDR3 bases that were read are TGTGCCAGTAGTATCCGAGCGGGAGGAGGAGGCGAGACC. Translated: CASSIRAGGGGET. The full CDR3 sequence reads CASSIRAGGGGETQYF.

This clone was found many times. The read ends 3 residues shy of where the CDR3 ends; the end is completed using the germline J gene. This rearrangement joins TRBV5-1 to TRBJ2-7; 13 bases are a match to TRBD2. The CDR3 covers 17 residues. CDR1 is SGHRS, CDR2 YFSETQ, per germline. The J segment lost 0 bases and the V segment lost 6 bases, leaving 9 bases of the junction unmatched. The CDR3 bases that were read are TGCGCCAGCACCGAGGGGACTAGCGGGATAAGCTCCTACGAG. This gives the protein CASTEGTSGISSYE. The entire CDR3 sequence reads CASTEGTSGISSYEQYF.

In its sample, this clone was seen many times. The CDR3 end lies 3 residues beyond the end of the read and is filled in from the germline J gene. The chain joins TRBV2 to TRBJ2-1; 14 nucleotides line up with TRBD2. Germline V lookup: CDR1 SNHLY, CDR2 FYNNEI. J was trimmed by 9 bases and V by 1 base; bases with no gene match: 8. The CDR3 spans 17 residues. The CDR3 reads CASSEGPGLAGVGEQFF. The CDR3 DNA, read in part, is TGTGCCAGCAGTGAAGGGCCGGGACTAGCGGGAGTCGGTGAG.

Details on this clone: The read ends 3 residues early relative to the CDR3; the germline J gene fills the gap. The rearrangement uses TRBV19 and TRBJ2-2, with 10 bases aligning to TRBD1. Germline V gives CDR1 LNHDA, CDR2 SQIVND (reference sequence). CDR3 length: 14 amino acids. CDR3 bases read: TGTGCCAGTAGTATGGGGACAGGGGAGGAAAAG. As protein: CASSMGTGEEK. The entire CDR3 protein is CASSMGTGEEKLFF.

This clone occurred many times. The read ends 3 residues early relative to the CDR3; the germline J gene fills the gap. The chain is built from TRBV29-1 and TRBJ1-1; no definite D call. V gave up 4 bases and J gave up 2 bases, with 8 bases separating them. Germline values: CDR1 SQVTM, CDR2 ANQGSEA. This CDR3 has 12 residues. Here the CDR3 reads CSVVQPNTEAFF. The sequenced part of the CDR3 DNA is TGCAGCGTTGTACAACCCAACACTGAA. The full variable domain, completed using reference TRBV29-1 and TRBJ1-1, is SAVISQKPSRDICQRGTSLTIQCQVDSQVTMMFWYRQQPGQSLTLIATANQGSEATYESGFVIDKFPISRPNLTFSTLTVSNMSPEDSSIYLCSVVQPNTEAFFGQGTRLTVV.

This clone is medium-sized by share. The sequence runs out 3 residues before the end of the CDR3; the remainder is reconstructed from the germline J gene. The chain employs TRBV5-1 and TRBJ2-1; D unresolved. This CDR3 has 13 amino acids. V was pared by 3 bases and J by 5 bases, with 9 bases between. CDR1 is SGHRS and CDR2 is YFSETQ in the germline V gene. The CDR3 sequence: CASSSYRDNEQFF. The sequenced CDR3 bases are TGCGCCAGCAGCTCCTATAGGGACAATGAG.

This clone was picked up many times. Sequencing ends 3 residues short of the CDR3 end; the germline J gene provides the rest. This rearrangement joins TRBV12-3 or TRBV12-4 to TRBJ2-2, with 7 bases lining up with TRBD1. The J segment lost 0 bases and the V segment lost 6 bases, leaving 7 bases of the junction unmatched. This CDR3 spans 16 amino acids. CDR3 DNA, as far as it was read: TGTGCCAGCAGCCGAAACAGGGGCCCGAACACCGGGGAG. This codes for CASSRNRGPNTGE. The entire CDR3 sequence reads CASSRNRGPNTGELFF.

This clone was detected many times. Read data end 3 residues before the CDR3 end; the end is taken from the germline J gene. The rearrangement links TRBV9 to TRBJ2-3, with D hard to call. Per germline, CDR1 SGDLS and CDR2 YYNGEE. V shed 0 bases and J shed 4 bases, with 9 bases lying between them. CDR3 length equals 14 residues. The sequenced part of the CDR3 DNA is TGTGCCAGCAGCGTAGCCGGGTTTGCAGATACG. Protein: CASSVAGFADT. The entire CDR3 is CASSVAGFADTQYF.

This clone showed up many times. The CDR3 sequence: CSVEIYRGGSYEQYF. The CDR3 bases that were read are TGCAGCGTTGAAATATACAGGGGAGGGTCCTACGAG. V is TRBV29-1 and J is TRBJ2-7; TRBD1 or TRBD2 may be the D gene (7 bases each). The missing CDR3 end, 3 residues past where the read stops, is filled in from the germline J gene. V lost 2 bases, J lost 1 base, and 15 bases lay in between. CDR3 length equals 15 residues. Germline CDR1 and CDR2: SQVTM and ANQGSEA.

This clone came up many times. The CDR3 is cut off 3 residues early in the read; its end comes from the germline J gene. The chain carries TRBV18 and TRBJ2-2, with 8 bases aligning to TRBD1. Germline CDR1 is KGHSH and CDR2 is LQKENI. The trim removed 2 bases at V and 1 base at J, leaving 3 bases unmatched. This CDR3 is built from 16 residues. CDR3 in amino acids: CASSPNGQGNTGELFF. CDR3 DNA, as far as it was read: TGTGCCAGCTCACCAAACGGACAGGGGAACACCGGGGAG.

Ten or more counts support this clone. The read ends 3 residues early relative to the CDR3; the germline J gene fills the gap. The chain recombines TRBV18 with TRBJ2-2; tentative D call: TRBD2 (6 bases). Germline CDR1 and CDR2: KGHSH and LQKENI. This CDR3 is built from 13 residues. Trimming pared 8 bases from V and 2 bases from J, leaving 9 bases between. The part of the CDR3 DNA that was read is TGTGCCAGCACGGGACTTAACACCGGGGAG. This encodes CASTGLNTGE. The complete CDR3 sequence is CASTGLNTGELFF.

This clone was counted at least ten times. The CDR3 is cut off 3 residues early in the read; its end comes from the germline J gene. The J gene is TRBJ2-7, the V gene TRBV19; 8 bases line up with TRBD2. V was clipped by 4 bases and J by 6 bases; unmatched bases: 8. The CDR3 contains 14 residues. Looked up from germline, CDR1 is LNHDA and CDR2 is SQIVND (reference sequence). CDR3 in amino acids: CASSTQVAGPEQYF. The CDR3 DNA, read in part, is TGTGCCAGTAGTACCCAGGTAGCGGGACCCGAG. Complete variable domain (other parts from reference TRBV19 and TRBJ2-7): DGGITQSPKYLFRKEGQNVTLSCEQNLNHDAMYWYRQDPGQGLRLIYYSQIVNDFQKGDIAEGYSVSREKKESFPLTVTSAQKNPTAFYLCASSTQVAGPEQYFGPGTRLTVT.

This clone was found many times. The read ends 3 residues early relative to the CDR3; the germline J gene fills the gap. V is TRBV5-1 and J is TRBJ2-3; 7 nucleotides align to TRBD2. This CDR3 has 15 residues. Per germline, CDR1 SGHRS and CDR2 YFSETQ. J was trimmed by 7 bases and V by 0 bases; bases with no gene match: 8. The sequenced part of the CDR3 DNA is TGCGCCAGCAGCTTGGTCGGGACTATACTCCATACG. Its translation is CASSLVGTILHT. The whole CDR3 protein reads CASSLVGTILHTQYF.

This clone was seen at least ten times. Sequencing ends 3 residues short of the CDR3 end; the germline J gene provides the rest. The chain has TRBV10-3 and TRBJ2-7; D is ambiguous. Germline CDR1 and CDR2: ENHRY and SYGVKD. Trimming shortened V by 4 bases and J by 3 bases, and 13 bases separated the two germline ends. The CDR3 totals 14 residues. CDR3 protein: CAISGVFTGYEQYF. The covered CDR3 bases are TGTGCCATCAGTGGAGTCTTCACCGGCTACGAG.

This clone has at least ten counts. The observed sequence ends 3 residues before the CDR3 terminus, with the missing tail filled in from the germline J gene. The rearrangement joins TRBV28 to TRBJ2-1, with 7 nucleotides matching TRBD1. Germline loops: CDR1 MDHEN, CDR2 SYDVKM. V shed 4 bases, J shed 3 bases, and the junction held 6 bases outside the gene matches. The CDR3 is 15 amino acids. The CDR3 here is CASSWGTVLYNEQFF. The part of the CDR3 DNA that was read is TGTGCCAGCAGTTGGGGGACAGTACTCTACAATGAG. Combining the CDR3 with reference TRBV28 and TRBJ2-1 gives the whole variable domain DVKVTQSSRYLVKRTGEKVFLECVQDMDHENMFWYRQDPGLGLRLIYFSYDVKMKEKGDIPEGYSVSREKKERFSLILESASTNQTSMYLCASSWGTVLYNEQFFGPGTRLTVL.

This clone occurred a few times. The CDR3 DNA, read in part, is TGTGCCAGCAGCTTCCGAGGACAGGGAAATTCACCC. Encoded protein: CASSFRGQGNSP. The entire CDR3 sequence reads CASSFRGQGNSPLHF. This chain connects TRBV7-2 to TRBJ1-6, with 8 nucleotides matching TRBD1. Sequencing ends 3 residues short of the CDR3 end; the germline J gene provides the rest. Germline CDR1 SGHTA, CDR2 FQGNSA. This CDR3 has 15 amino acids. After removal of 3 bases from V and 7 bases from J, the junction contained 5 bases not matched to a gene.

This clone was observed many times. The CDR3 extends 3 residues past the end of the read, so its final part is completed from the germline J gene. The chain recombines TRBV14 with TRBJ1-2; 7 nucleotides align to TRBD1. Trimming at V came to 4 bases and at J to 4 bases, leaving 12 bases not matched to a gene. Germline V gives CDR1 SGHDN, CDR2 FVKESK. The length of the CDR3 is 16 residues. The CDR3 sequence: CASSPLGTVTAYGYTF. CDR3 DNA, as far as it was read: TGTGCCAGCAGCCCCCTCGGGACAGTGACAGCCTATGGC.

This clone was detected many times. The sequence runs out 3 residues before the end of the CDR3; the remainder is reconstructed from the germline J gene. This chain links TRBV2 with TRBJ1-6; TRBD1 aligns across 10 bases. Trimming at V came to 4 bases and at J to 4 bases, leaving 4 bases not matched to a gene. The CDR3 sequence is 16 residues long. CDR1 and CDR2 from the germline V gene are SNHLY and FYNNEI. Incomplete CDR3 DNA: TGTGCCAGCAGTGGCCCGGGACAGGGGTATAATTCACCC. Amino acids: CASSGPGQGYNSP. The whole CDR3 reads CASSGPGQGYNSPLHF.

This clone has at least ten counts. The sequenced fragment ends 3 residues before the CDR3 boundary, so the rest is inferred from the germline J gene. The V and J genes are TRBV7-3 and TRBJ1-6, with 7 bases fitting TRBD1. The CDR3 is 14 residues long. The V and J ends lost 3 bases and 5 bases, in that order; junction bases with no gene match: 1. Germline CDR1 reads SGHTA; CDR2 reads FQGTGA. The CDR3 loop reads CASSLGQHNSPLHF. CDR3 DNA (partial): TGTGCCAGCAGCTTGGGACAGCATAATTCACCC.

Ten or more counts support this clone. The read gets to within 3 residues of the CDR3 end, and the germline J gene fills in the rest. The chain employs TRBV23-1 and TRBJ2-1; 9 positions agree with TRBD1. TRBV23-1 is recorded as an ORF, its role being uncertain. V was clipped by 4 bases and J by 3 bases; unmatched bases: 13. The CDR3 has 18 residues. The CDR3 loop reads CASSRTGEARSGYNEQFF. CDR3 DNA (partial): TGCGCCAGCAGTCGGACAGGGGAAGCCCGAAGCGGCTACAATGAG.

This clone appeared a few times. Partial CDR3 DNA: TGTGCCAGCTCCCCTAGCGGGGATAGGACTGAA. Protein product: CASSPSGDRTE. The full-length CDR3 reads as CASSPSGDRTEAFF. The V call is TRBV18, the J call TRBJ1-1; the D is unclear. Read data end 3 residues before the CDR3 end; the end is taken from the germline J gene. Germline loops: CDR1 KGHSH, CDR2 LQKENI. The CDR3 sequence is 14 residues long. The V gene lost 6 bases and the J gene lost 5 bases, with 16 bases spanning the gap.

This clone was counted a few times. Partial CDR3 DNA: TGTGCCAGCTCACCAACGACTAGCGGGACCTACGAG. Protein product: CASSPTTSGTYE. In full, the CDR3 reads CASSPTTSGTYEQYF. This chain joins TRBV18 and TRBJ2-7; 11 nucleotides align to TRBD2. Read sequence stops 3 residues before the CDR3 end, and the germline J gene provides the missing end. V dropped 2 bases and J dropped 2; count of bases not matched to a gene: 2. CDR1 KGHSH and CDR2 LQKENI come from the germline V gene. The CDR3 consists of 15 residues.